The 22 T cell receptor beta chains presented below share a single source sample, sequenced in a study of blood T cells in healthy people across ages. Sample-barcoded 5' priming and a J-beta primer mix drove a second PCR of roughly 6 to 12 cycles. TCRdb processed the 5' RACE reads anew with MiXCR; each CDR3 protein has one entry. The sample lists 800,000 to 900,000 distinct CDR3 sequences, less than 80% seen once, with roughly 25% in the top ten. Sequencing was carried out using blood. The receptors were sampled from a man between 25 and 39 years old in good health.

The chain employs TRBV12-3 or TRBV12-4 and TRBJ2-1; weak D call: TRBD1 (6 bases). The J call may be incorrect, as the DNA end agrees better with TRBJ2-7. CDR3 length: 14 residues. The CDR3 spells CASSLNRVNNEQYF. The CDR3 bases are TGTGCCAGCAGTTTAAACAGGGTTAACAATGAGCAGTACTTC.

The chain joins TRBV6-5 to TRBJ2-5; weak D call: TRBD2 (6 bases). V lost 2 bases and J 2 bases, leaving 18 bases between the germline ends. This CDR3 is 17 amino acids long. Per germline, CDR1 MNHEY and CDR2 SVGAGI. DNA of the CDR3: TGTGCCAGCAGTTACAGATCTGTCCGGGACTGGCAAGAGACCCAGTACTTC. Encoded protein: CASSYRSVRDWQETQYF.

The chain couples TRBV29-1 to TRBJ2-7; D possibly matches TRBD1 or TRBD2 (6 bases each). V lost 7 bases and J lost 5, with 18 bases in between. This CDR3 contains 13 residues. Per the germline V gene, CDR1 is SQVTM and CDR2 is ANQGSEA. The CDR3 sequence: CSARVGGADEQYF. CDR3 DNA sequence: TGCAGCGCACGCGTGGGGGGCGCGGACGAGCAGTACTTC.

V is TRBV3-1 and J is TRBJ2-3, with TRBD2 matching over 8 bases. The trim removed 0 bases at V and 3 bases at J, leaving 11 bases unmatched. Germline V gives CDR1 LGHDT, CDR2 YNNKEL (reference sequence). The CDR3 runs to 18 residues. This chain's CDR3 is CASSQETPGGRATDTQYF. CDR3 DNA sequence: TGTGCCAGCAGCCAAGAAACCCCGGGGGGGCGGGCGACAGATACGCAGTATTTT.

This chain joins TRBV28 and TRBJ2-7; 7 nucleotides line up with TRBD1. CDR3 length: 15 amino acids. The V and J ends lost 10 bases and 2 bases, in that order; junction bases with no gene match: 14. Looked up from germline, CDR1 is MDHEN and CDR2 is SYDVKM. The CDR3 here is CAIKQVDRPTYEQYF. The CDR3 region has the DNA TGTGCCATAAAGCAAGTGGACAGGCCAACCTACGAGCAGTACTTC.

This clonotype has a handful of counts. The chain carries TRBV6-5 and TRBJ2-1; D possibly corresponds to TRBD1 (6 bases). In germline, CDR1 is MNHEY, CDR2 SVGAGI. V was trimmed by 7 bases and J by 7 bases, leaving 8 bases between them. This CDR3 comprises 11 residues. Written as DNA, the CDR3 is TGTGCCAGCACCAGGGGAAATGAGCAGTTCTTC. Its translation: CASTRGNEQFF.

This chain uses TRBV5-1 with TRBJ1-2; 7 nucleotides align to TRBD1. The length of the CDR3 is 18 residues. Losses at the gene ends were 0 bases for V and 0 bases for J; bases not matched to a gene: 11. The germline V gene encodes CDR1 SGHRS and CDR2 YFSETQ. The CDR3 spells CASSLGDRQGTTNYGYTF. The CDR3 DNA is TGCGCCAGCAGCTTGGGGGATCGACAGGGAACCACTAACTATGGCTACACCTTC.

CDR3 nucleotide sequence: TGTGCCACGGACAGGGTCGATGGGTCAGATACGCAGTATTTT. The encoded protein is CATDRVDGSDTQYF. The chain combines TRBV6-6 with TRBJ2-3; TRBD1 matches 8 bases. The CDR3 has 14 residues. V dropped 10 bases and J dropped 4; count of bases not matched to a gene: 10. The V gene's germline CDR1 is MNHNY and CDR2 SVGAGI (reference sequence).

This chain connects TRBV7-8 to TRBJ2-6, with D perhaps matching TRBD2 (7 bases). The V end lost 5 bases, the J end lost 0 bases, and 17 bases lay between the germline ends. Germline CDR1 SGHVS, CDR2 FQNEAQ. This CDR3 is 18 amino acids long. The CDR3 loop reads CASSHGGAGSSGANVLTF. CDR3 coding DNA: TGTGCCAGCAGCCATGGGGGGGCAGGAAGCTCTGGGGCCAACGTCCTGACTTTC.

This clonotype was picked up many times. This sequence joins TRBV7-9 and TRBJ1-2, with a tentative D call TRBD1 (6 bases). Germline V gene data show CDR1 as SEHNR and CDR2 as FQNEAQ (reference sequence). Trimming took off 5 bases at V and 7 bases at J, with 11 bases between the two ends. The CDR3 totals 12 residues. The DNA for the CDR3 is TGTGCCAGCAGCCCGGACAGCCCTGGCTACACCTTC. It specifies CASSPDSPGYTF.

The chain is built from TRBV20-1 and TRBJ2-7; weak D call: TRBD2 (6 bases). V was clipped by 5 bases and J by 1 base, with 18 bases between them. CDR1 and CDR2 (germline): DFQATT, SNEGSKA (reference sequence). The CDR3 loop spans 15 amino acids. CDR3 DNA: TGCAGTGCTCCCCCCGCCCCGGGGGAATCCTACGAGCAGTACTTC. Translating it yields CSAPPAPGESYEQYF.

The rearrangement links TRBV20-1 to TRBJ2-7, with no clear D. CDR3 length: 15 amino acids. Trimming removed 2 bases from V and 2 bases from J, with 16 bases in between. Germline-derived CDR1 and CDR2 are DFQATT and SNEGSKA (reference sequence). The CDR3, as DNA: TGCAGTGCTAGACCGGGCGAAGCAGGAACCTACGAGCAGTACTTC. Its translation: CSARPGEAGTYEQYF.

The gene calls are TRBV6-1 and TRBJ1-6, with TRBD1 matching over 7 bases. The CDR3 runs 16 residues. Germline CDR1 MNHNS, CDR2 SASEGT. V lost 3 bases, J lost 6 bases, and 8 bases stayed unmatched. CDR3 loop: CASSDRRQGGNSPLHF. The CDR3, as DNA: TGTGCCAGCAGTGATAGACGACAGGGTGGTAATTCACCCCTCCACTTT.

The V call is TRBV27, the J call TRBJ1-2; 10 nucleotides line up with TRBD1. The CDR3 has 13 amino acids. V was pared by 3 bases and J by 7 bases, with 2 bases of the junction left unmatched. From germline, CDR1 is MNHEY and CDR2 SMNVEV (reference sequence). The CDR3 bases are TGTGCCAGCAGTTTCGGGGACAGGGGTGGCTACACCTTC. The encoded protein is CASSFGDRGGYTF.

This chain links TRBV4-3 with TRBJ2-4; D possibly matches TRBD1 or TRBD2 (6 bases each). This CDR3 is built from 18 residues. Trimming took 1 base from V and 0 from J, leaving 16 bases between them. CDR1 LGHNA and CDR2 YSLEER come from the germline V gene. CDR3 bases: TGCGCCAGCAGCCAAGGGTACAGGGAGGTGAGAGCCAAAAACATTCAGTACTTC. This sequence encodes CASSQGYREVRAKNIQYF.

The rearrangement links TRBV7-2 to TRBJ1-6, with a tentative D call TRBD1 (6 bases). V was shortened by 2 bases and J by 5 bases, with 10 bases between the two germline ends. The CDR3 consists of 15 residues. Germline CDR1 is SGHTA and CDR2 is FQGNSA. This CDR3 is CASSLWTVDNSPLHF. The CDR3 nucleotides are TGTGCCAGCAGCTTATGGACAGTCGATAATTCACCCCTCCACTTT.

J is TRBJ2-5 and V is TRBV7-2, with 10 bases fitting TRBD2. The J call may be wrong; the DNA end is better matched by TRBJ2-7. Germline CDR1 SGHTA, CDR2 FQGNSA. This CDR3 comprises 15 residues. Written as DNA, the CDR3 is TGTGCCAGCAGCTTTCGGATAGCGGGGGGAAGCGAGCAGTACTTC. Its translation: CASSFRIAGGSEQYF.

In DNA form, the CDR3 reads TGTGCCAGCAGCCAAGGGTCAACCCAAGAGACCCAGTACTTC. Translation: CASSQGSTQETQYF. V and J are TRBV14 and TRBJ2-5; the D is unclear. V dropped 1 base and J dropped 1 base, with 7 bases sitting between them. CDR3 length equals 14 residues. From germline, CDR1 is SGHDN and CDR2 FVKESK. The full variable domain, rest sourced from reference TRBV14 and TRBJ2-5, is EAGVTQFPSHSVIEKGQTVTLRCDPISGHDNLYWYRRVMGKEIKFLLHFVKESKQDESGMPNNRFLAERTGGTYSTLKVQPAELEDSGVYFCASSQGSTQETQYFGPGTRLLVL.

The CDR3, as DNA: TGTGCCAGCAGAGCTTTAGGGGTCCAGGAAGAAGAGCAGTACTTC. Amino acids: CASRALGVQEEEQYF. This chain joins TRBV27 and TRBJ2-4, with a possible D match to TRBD1 (5 bases). The CDR3 length is 15 residues. CDR1 is MNHEY and CDR2 is SMNVEV in the germline V gene (reference sequence). Trimming pared 6 bases from V and 13 bases from J, leaving 25 bases between.

The V gene is TRBV29-1, the J gene TRBJ2-7; tentatively, D is TRBD2 (5 bases). V was trimmed by 6 bases and J by 2 bases, leaving 17 bases between them. The CDR3 length is 14 residues. Germline V CDR1 and CDR2: SQVTM, ANQGSEA. CDR3 sequence reads: CSVVPGGPTYEQYF. The CDR3 DNA reads TGCAGCGTCGTTCCCGGAGGTCCTACCTACGAGCAGTACTTC.

CDR3 in DNA: TGCGCCAGCAGCTGGACAGGGAGCACTTCCTACGAGCAGTACTTC. Protein product: CASSWTGSTSYEQYF. The chain combines TRBV5-1 with TRBJ2-7, with 8 bases fitting TRBD1. The CDR3 extends over 15 amino acids. Germline trimming cut 3 bases from V and 1 base from J; bases unmatched to any gene: 6. Per germline, CDR1 SGHRS and CDR2 YFSETQ.

The chain recombines TRBV20-1 with TRBJ2-4; 9 nucleotides line up with TRBD1. The last part of the DNA fits TRBJ2-7 better; the J call may be wrong. From germline, CDR1 is DFQATT and CDR2 SNEGSKA (reference sequence). This CDR3 is 14 amino acids long. The DNA of the CDR3 is TGCAGTGCTAACCGACAGGGGGTTACCTACGAGCAGTACTTC. Translated: CSANRQGVTYEQYF.